These T cell receptor beta chains were read from a single sample in a study. Each CDR3 protein is one row after TCRdb ran MiXCR on the RT-PCR reads. The table has about 680,000 distinct CDR3 sequences, 11% to 15% seen once. The sequenced sample was memory CD4+ T cells from blood. The source of these receptors is a female donor in good health, serving as a healthy control. CDR3s include the opening cysteine and the closing phenylalanine or tryptophan. D genes are given only for firm matches. Size is stated for part of the rows, as once, few or many counts, or as a class when the clone is expanded.

j_call v_call clone_size d_call cdr3_aa cdr3_nt
TRBJ2-1 TRBV5-1 many . CASSRDFYNEQFF TGCGCCAGCAGTAGGGACTTCTACAATGAGCAGTTCTTC
TRBJ1-1 TRBV28 many TRBD1 CASTLGTGGTEAFF TGTGCCAGCACCCTCGGGACAGGGGGGACTGAAGCTTTCTTT
TRBJ1-6 TRBV6-5 many . CASSYPGSRWYNSPLHF TGTGCCAGCAGTTACCCAGGGAGCAGGTGGTATAATTCACCCCTCCACTTT
TRBJ2-5 TRBV6-5 many . CASLWAETQYF TGTGCCAGCCTCTGGGCGGAGACCCAGTACTTC
TRBJ2-7 TRBV27 many TRBD1 CASSIRDSYEQYF TGTGCCAGCAGTATCCGGGACAGCTACGAGCAGTACTTC
TRBJ2-5 TRBV7-6 . . CASSPSFARSQETQYF TGTGCCAGCAGCCCCTCGTTTGCGCGATCCCAAGAGACCCAGTACTTC
TRBJ2-2 TRBV5-6 few . CASIRRGTNTGELFF TGTGCCAGCATCCGTCGAGGGACGAACACCGGGGAGCTGTTTTTT
TRBJ2-2 TRBV4-1 many . CASSQDRTSRELFF TGCGCCAGCAGCCAAGATAGGACGAGCCGGGAGCTGTTTTTT
TRBJ2-2 TRBV29-1 many . CSVAGDSTGELFF TGCAGCGTTGCCGGGGATAGTACCGGGGAGCTGTTTTTT
TRBJ2-1 TRBV12-3/TRBV12-4 . . CASSLSWVNEQFF TGTGCCAGCAGTTTAAGTTGGGTCAATGAGCAGTTCTTC
TRBJ1-6 TRBV6-5 . . CASSSFTGSPLHF TGTGCCAGCAGCTCTTTCACAGGTTCACCCCTCCACTTT
TRBJ1-5 TRBV3-1 . . CASSQGPFSNQPQHF TGTGCCAGCAGCCAAGGGCCGTTTAGCAATCAGCCCCAGCATTTT
TRBJ2-5 TRBV20-1 many TRBD2 CSARVSSGGETQYF TGCAGTGCTAGAGTTAGTAGCGGGGGAGAGACCCAGTACTTC
TRBJ2-1 TRBV20-1 few TRBD2 CSALGGGLAGGYNEQFF TGCAGTGCCCTGGGTGGTGGACTAGCGGGGGGTTACAATGAGCAGTTCTTC
TRBJ1-3 TRBV4-2 few . CASSQIGGPSGNTIYF TGTGCCAGCAGCCAAATAGGGGGTCCCTCTGGAAACACCATATATTTT
TRBJ1-5 TRBV12-3/TRBV12-4 . . CASHGGSPNQPQHF TGTGCCAGTCATGGGGGCAGCCCGAATCAGCCCCAGCATTTT
TRBJ2-7 TRBV2 few TRBD1 CASGRDRSSYEQYF TGTGCCAGCGGCCGGGACAGAAGCTCCTACGAGCAGTACTTC
TRBJ2-1 TRBV2 . TRBD1 CASSKDRGNNEQFF TGTGCCAGCAGTAAGGACAGGGGGAATAATGAGCAGTTCTTC
TRBJ1-2 TRBV19 . TRBD1 CATFERGRNGYTF TGTGCCACCTTCGAGAGGGGGCGTAATGGCTACACCTTC
TRBJ2-5 TRBV20-1 many . CSATSETQYF TGCAGTGCTACTTCGGAGACCCAGTACTTC
TRBJ2-1 TRBV5-1 . TRBD1 CASGGTGDGNEQFF TGCGCCAGCGGAGGGACAGGGGATGGAAATGAGCAGTTCTTC
TRBJ2-1 TRBV4-3 . . CASSQIPVWEQTQFF TGCGCCAGCAGCCAAATTCCGGTTTGGGAGCAGACCCAGTTCTTC